Listed below are T cell receptor beta chains from one sample, sequenced in a study of cytomegalovirus exposure and HLA in healthy donors. The protocol was immunoSEQ multiplex PCR, while the TCRdb copy is restricted to in-frame clones and leaves out a portion. The sample has some 70,000 clones; around 76% are singletons. Sequenced sample: PBMCs. The receptor source for this set is a man over 45 in good health and CMV-seronegative. Both conserved end residues are trimmed from each CDR3. Clone size is given for some rows only: seen once, a few or many times, or a class if the clone is expanded.

j_call v_call clone_size cdr3_aa
TRBJ2-1 TRBV5-6 - ASSPWVSGKSSYNEQF
TRBJ1-2 TRBV4-2 - ASSPGTGIHGYT
TRBJ2-1 TRBV27 - ASSLVAGVPYNEQF
TRBJ1-1 TRBV5-1 - ASSGGHRVTEAF
TRBJ1-5 TRBV4-1 - ASSQEPRGRGGQPQH
TRBJ2-1 TRBV10-3 - AISGAPPVNEQF
TRBJ1-4 TRBV25-1 - ASRGTGYEKLF
TRBJ2-7 TRBV19 - ASSSSSSGSYEQY
TRBJ1-2 TRBV18 - ASSGTGNYGYT
TRBJ2-1 TRBV7-8 few ASRSGRLAETLKNNEQF
TRBJ1-3 TRBV7-3 - ASTGFSGNTIY
TRBJ2-7 TRBV4-3 once ASSQQLAGGTYEQY
TRBJ2-7 TRBV7-2 - ASSRDRHYEQY
TRBJ1-4 TRBV6-1 - ASSAWDGGNEKLF
TRBJ1-2 TRBV28 - ASSSGNYGYT
TRBJ1-5 TRBV19 - ASSMGRVNNQPQH
TRBJ2-1 TRBV5-6 - ASSFSLSGGRSSYNEQF
TRBJ2-5 TRBV5-6 - ASGGWETQY
TRBJ2-5 TRBV28 - ASSRDRRKETQY
TRBJ2-3 TRBV5-1 - ASSRQRGGGDTQY
TRBJ2-7 TRBV5-1 once ASSLVGGAEEQY
TRBJ1-4 TRBV10-3 - AISDSYVKEKLF
TRBJ1-1 TRBV18 - ASSRGQLNTEAF
TRBJ1-1 TRBV5-6 few ASSLWVGGGYSAF
TRBJ2-3 TRBV10-3 - AISALAGGQTDTQY
TRBJ2-2 TRBV18 - ASSPQGTVTGELF
TRBJ2-1 TRBV2 - ASSLGSEQF
TRBJ2-7 TRBV25-1 - ASRQGIGAYEQY
TRBJ2-1 TRBV2 - ASSSTSLYNEQF
TRBJ2-4 TRBV2 - ASTRDSQLAKNIQY
TRBJ2-7 TRBV11-2 - ASSLAPRSAYEQY
TRBJ2-7 TRBV11-3 few ASSGTGINEQY
TRBJ1-1 TRBV28 few ASRTTNTEAF
TRBJ1-5 TRBV6-1 - ASSGLTGTGPLGNQPQH
TRBJ2-5 TRBV7-6 - ASSGGGGETQY
TRBJ2-7 TRBV30 - AWSSGPSYEQY
TRBJ1-5 TRBV7-8 - ASSLEGGEYNQPQH
TRBJ1-1 TRBV18 few ASTGQGGTEAF
TRBJ2-1 TRBV30 - AWGRGRGNEQF
TRBJ2-7 TRBV27 - ASSLPTGWGEQY
TRBJ1-1 TRBV18 once ASSQINTEAF
TRBJ1-3 TRBV18 - ASSPGPGSGNTIY
TRBJ2-2 TRBV6-6 few ASSYSVQGELF
TRBJ2-2 TRBV14 - ASSRTTAAGELF
TRBJ2-1 TRBV19 - ASRNGLAGYHEQF
TRBJ2-7 TRBV4-1 - ASSPRDRPYEQY
TRBJ1-1 TRBV27 - ASSFTGGTEAS
TRBJ2-3 TRBV9 few ASIPRGAESTDTQY
TRBJ1-1 TRBV19 - ASVGQASTEAF
TRBJ1-1 TRBV5-1 - ASSSTGEGRNTEAF
TRBJ1-1 TRBV18 - ASSFLGAVGEAF
TRBJ1-2 TRBV30 - AWREGAAVYGYT
TRBJ2-1 TRBV6-1 - ASTPTRTDEQF